This TCR beta chain was documented in a study of T cell changes during pregnancy in multiple sclerosis. Trimming pared 5 bases from V and 3 bases from J, leaving 16 bases between. The CDR3 runs to 15 residues. In germline, CDR1 is LNHNV, CDR2 YYDKDF (reference sequence). The sample holds one count of this clone. Profiled with immunoSEQ multiplex PCR; TCRdb holds only in-frame clones, not every one. The sample carries approximately 100,000 clones, 94% recorded once. Sequencing was performed on peripheral blood, taken before pregnancy. The J gene is TRBJ2-5, the V gene TRBV15, with D possibly matching TRBD2 (6 bases). This clonotype was sampled from a female donor with multiple sclerosis, enrolled in a pregnancy study. The CDR3 DNA follows: TGTGCCACCAGCGTCCCTTCCTTAGCGGAAGAGACCCAGTACTTC. Translation gives CATSVPSLAEETQYF.